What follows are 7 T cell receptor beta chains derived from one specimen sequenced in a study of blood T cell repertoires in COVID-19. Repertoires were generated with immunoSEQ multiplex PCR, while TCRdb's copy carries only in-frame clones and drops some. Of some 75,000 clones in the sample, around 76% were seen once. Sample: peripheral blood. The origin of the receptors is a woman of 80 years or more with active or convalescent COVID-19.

The CDR3 protein is CASRTSGGENEQFF. CDR3 nucleotide sequence: TGTGCCAGCCGGACTAGCGGGGGGGAAAATGAGCAGTTCTTC. V and J are TRBV18 and TRBJ2-1; 15 bases agree with TRBD2. This CDR3 region has 14 residues. V lost 8 bases and J lost 7; bases outside the gene matches: 3. From germline, CDR1 is KGHSH and CDR2 LQKENI.

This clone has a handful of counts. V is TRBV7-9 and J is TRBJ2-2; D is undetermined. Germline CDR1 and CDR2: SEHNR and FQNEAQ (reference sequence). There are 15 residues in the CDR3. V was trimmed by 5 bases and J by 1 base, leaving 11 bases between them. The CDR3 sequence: CASSVGAGNTGELFF. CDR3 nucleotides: TGTGCCAGCAGCGTAGGAGCCGGGAACACCGGGGAGCTGTTTTTT.

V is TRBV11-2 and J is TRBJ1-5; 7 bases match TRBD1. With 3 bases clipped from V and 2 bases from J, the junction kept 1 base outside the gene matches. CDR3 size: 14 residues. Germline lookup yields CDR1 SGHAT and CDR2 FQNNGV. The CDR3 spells CASSLGTGNQPQHF. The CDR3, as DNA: TGTGCCAGCAGCTTGGGGACAGGCAATCAGCCCCAGCATTTT.

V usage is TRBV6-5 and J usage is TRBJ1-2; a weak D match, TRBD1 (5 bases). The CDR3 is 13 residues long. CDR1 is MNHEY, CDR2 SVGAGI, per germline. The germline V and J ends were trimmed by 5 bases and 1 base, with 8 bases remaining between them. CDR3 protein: CASSRQLNYGYTF. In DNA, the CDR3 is TGTGCCAGCAGTCGACAGCTTAACTATGGCTACACCTTC.

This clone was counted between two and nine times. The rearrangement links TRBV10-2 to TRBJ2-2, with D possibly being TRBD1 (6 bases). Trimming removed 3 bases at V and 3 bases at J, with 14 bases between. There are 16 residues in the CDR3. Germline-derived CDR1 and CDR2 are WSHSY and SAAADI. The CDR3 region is CASSEGQGYDTGELFF. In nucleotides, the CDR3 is TGCGCCAGCAGTGAAGGCCAGGGGTATGACACCGGGGAGCTGTTTTTT.

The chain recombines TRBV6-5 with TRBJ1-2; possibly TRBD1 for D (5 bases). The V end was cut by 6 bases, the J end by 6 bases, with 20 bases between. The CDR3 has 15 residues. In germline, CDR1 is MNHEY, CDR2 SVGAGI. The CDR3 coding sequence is TGTGCCAGCAGAGACAGAGGCGGGATACGAGATGGCTACACCTTC. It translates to CASRDRGGIRDGYTF.

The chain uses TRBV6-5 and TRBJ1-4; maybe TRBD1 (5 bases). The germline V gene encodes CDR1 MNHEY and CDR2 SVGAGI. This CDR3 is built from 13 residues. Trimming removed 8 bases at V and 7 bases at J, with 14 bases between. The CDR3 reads CASRSGRGEKLFF. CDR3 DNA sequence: TGTGCCAGCCGATCGGGGCGGGGTGAAAAACTGTTTTTT.